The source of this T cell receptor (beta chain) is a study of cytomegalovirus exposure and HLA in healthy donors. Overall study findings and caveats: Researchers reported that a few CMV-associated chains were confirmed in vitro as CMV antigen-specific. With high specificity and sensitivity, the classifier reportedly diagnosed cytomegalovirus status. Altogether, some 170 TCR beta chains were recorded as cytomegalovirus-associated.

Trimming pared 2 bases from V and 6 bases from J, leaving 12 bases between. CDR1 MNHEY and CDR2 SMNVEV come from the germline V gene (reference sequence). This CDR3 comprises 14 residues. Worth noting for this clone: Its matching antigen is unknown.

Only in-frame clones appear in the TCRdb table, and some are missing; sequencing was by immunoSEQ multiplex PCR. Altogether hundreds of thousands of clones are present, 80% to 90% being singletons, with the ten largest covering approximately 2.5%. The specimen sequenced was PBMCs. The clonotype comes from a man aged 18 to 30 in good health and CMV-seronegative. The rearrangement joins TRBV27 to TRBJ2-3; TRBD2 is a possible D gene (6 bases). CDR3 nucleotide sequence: TGTGCCAGCAGTTTAGGCGGACTATCTGATACGCAGTATTTT. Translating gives CASSLGGLSDTQYF.